The 24 T cell receptor beta chains in this list originate from one sample, sequenced in a study of cytomegalovirus exposure and HLA in healthy donors. 60 Vbeta and 13 Jbeta primers were used in PCR. Sequencing was performed with immunoSEQ multiplex PCR; in TCRdb, only in-frame clones are kept and a portion is missing. This table holds 95,000 to 110,000 clones, more than 75% found once. What was sequenced was PBMCs. Receptors were obtained from a woman in her forties in good health and CMV-seronegative.

The chain uses TRBV4-3 and TRBJ2-3; 9 bases fit TRBD2. Germline V gene lookup returns CDR1 LGHNA and CDR2 YSLEER. Trimming cost V 0 bases and J 6 bases; bases outside gene matches: 13. This CDR3 comprises 18 residues. CDR3 in amino acids: CASSQDLWREGDWDTQYF. The CDR3 DNA sequence: TGCGCCAGCAGCCAAGATTTGTGGCGGGAGGGCGATTGGGATACGCAGTATTTT.

The chain is built from TRBV4-3 and TRBJ2-5; the match to TRBD2 covers 7 bases. The CDR3 has 16 amino acids. With 2 bases clipped from V and 5 bases from J, the junction kept 11 bases outside the gene matches. CDR1 is LGHNA, CDR2 YSLEER, per germline. DNA of the CDR3: TGCGCCAGCAGCCAAATTGGGACTACGTCTCGGGAGACCCAGTACTTC. This translates into CASSQIGTTSRETQYF.

The rearrangement uses TRBV4-2 and TRBJ1-1, with 9 positions matching TRBD1. V trimming: 1 base; J trimming: 1 base; junction bases outside the gene matches: 7. This CDR3 is 17 amino acids long. Germline CDR1 reads LGHNA; CDR2 reads YNFKEQ. CDR3 region: CASSQVPGQGTNTEAFF. For the CDR3, the DNA is TGTGCCAGCAGCCAAGTCCCGGGACAGGGAACGAACACTGAAGCTTTCTTT.

This clone has more than one count but fewer than ten. The J gene is TRBJ1-4, the V gene TRBV28; a possible D gene is TRBD1 (5 bases). The V end was cut by 1 base, the J end by 7 bases, with 19 bases between. Germline V gene sequence: CDR1 MDHEN, CDR2 SYDVKM. The CDR3 is made up of 17 amino acids. The DNA of the CDR3 is TGTGCCAGCAGTTTATTCAGGGTCGGAAGACGGAGTGAAAAACTGTTTTTT. Translation gives CASSLFRVGRRSEKLFF.

V and J are TRBV7-6 and TRBJ2-2; tentatively, D is TRBD2 (6 bases). The V gene's germline CDR1 is SGHVS and CDR2 FNYEAQ. The CDR3 loop spans 17 amino acids. V was pared by 1 base and J by 1 base, with 13 bases between. CDR3 residues: CASSLDWGGENTGELFF. CDR3 sequence (DNA): TGTGCCAGCAGCTTAGATTGGGGCGGGGAGAACACCGGGGAGCTGTTTTTT.

This clone was counted a single time. J is TRBJ1-2 and V is TRBV6-5, with D tentatively TRBD1 (6 bases). Germline V lookup: CDR1 MNHEY, CDR2 SVGAGI. Trimming removed 5 bases at V and 7 bases at J, with 14 bases between. The CDR3 sequence is 13 residues long. For the CDR3, the DNA is TGTGCCAGCAGTATAGGGGGAACGGGTGGCTACACCTTC. It encodes CASSIGGTGGYTF.

The table lists this clone with a count of one. The V call is TRBV6-4, the J call TRBJ1-6; 9 bases align to TRBD1. V trimming: 4 bases; J trimming: 4 bases; junction bases outside the gene matches: 2. This CDR3 is 15 amino acids long. Germline-derived CDR1 and CDR2 are MRHNA and SNTAGT. The CDR3 DNA is TGTGCCAGCAGTGGGGACAGGGATTATAATTCACCCCTCCACTTT. Amino acids: CASSGDRDYNSPLHF.

The V gene is TRBV6-4, the J gene TRBJ1-1; tentatively, D is TRBD1 (6 bases). The V and J ends lost 6 bases and 4 bases respectively, with 21 bases between them. CDR1 and CDR2 from the germline V gene are MRHNA and SNTAGT. The CDR3 covers 16 residues. CDR3 sequence reads: CASRPRDTGHSTEAFF. For the CDR3, the DNA is TGTGCCAGCAGACCCCGGGACACGGGTCATTCCACTGAAGCTTTCTTT.

The chain carries TRBV5-1 and TRBJ2-2; TRBD2 agrees at 7 bases. The V gene's germline CDR1 is SGHRS and CDR2 YFSETQ. The CDR3 has 14 amino acids. V lost 6 bases to trimming and J lost 1 base; unmatched junction nucleotides: 3. This chain's CDR3 is CASTPSGNTGELFF. The DNA for the CDR3 is TGCGCCAGCACTCCTAGCGGGAACACCGGGGAGCTGTTTTTT.

The chain joins TRBV7-2 to TRBJ2-7; no reliable D call. Looked up from germline, CDR1 is SGHTA and CDR2 is FQGNSA. Between the trimmed V and J ends, which lost 4 bases and 1 base, there was a span of 14 bases. The CDR3 spans 15 residues. The CDR3 region is CASSSTPPRSYEQYF. Written as DNA, the CDR3 is TGTGCCAGCAGCTCTACCCCCCCCCGGTCCTACGAGCAGTACTTC.

The chain is built from TRBV5-4 and TRBJ2-7, with 7 bases aligning to TRBD2. Trimming took 4 bases from V and 3 from J; bases not matched to a gene: 16. The length of the CDR3 is 17 residues. Germline lookup yields CDR1 SGHNT and CDR2 YYREEE (reference sequence). CDR3 loop: CASSTGQILTSFYEQYF. The CDR3, as DNA: TGTGCCAGCAGCACGGGGCAAATATTGACTAGCTTCTACGAGCAGTACTTC.

The chain combines TRBV28 with TRBJ2-7; D is possibly TRBD1 (6 bases). The V end was cut by 5 bases, the J end by 2 bases, with 16 bases between. Germline V gene data show CDR1 as MDHEN and CDR2 as SYDVKM. The CDR3 is 15 amino acids. DNA for the CDR3: TGTGCCAGCAGTGCCCCCCGACAGGTAACCTACGAGCAGTACTTC. It is translated as CASSAPRQVTYEQYF.

This chain connects TRBV28 to TRBJ2-7; 14 bases line up with TRBD2. The V and J ends lost 8 bases and 7 bases, in that order; junction bases with no gene match: 4. Germline values: CDR1 MDHEN, CDR2 SYDVKM. The CDR3 extends over 13 amino acids. CDR3 in DNA: TGTGCCAGCGGGACTAGCGGGAGCCGGGAGCAGTACTTC. Translating gives CASGTSGSREQYF.

The chain combines TRBV2 with TRBJ1-2; unclear D gene. V was trimmed by 4 bases and J by 3 bases, leaving 12 bases between them. Germline V lookup: CDR1 SNHLY, CDR2 FYNNEI. The CDR3 totals 14 residues. In DNA form, the CDR3 reads TGTGCCAGCAGTGTAAGCGGGTACGACTATGGCTACACCTTC. Protein product: CASSVSGYDYGYTF.

In this sample, this clone turned up a few times. The chain joins TRBV4-2 to TRBJ1-1, with D unresolved. Germline values: CDR1 LGHNA, CDR2 YNFKEQ. Deletions cut 0 bases from V and 0 bases from J, with 11 bases between. The CDR3 is made up of 16 amino acids. The CDR3 sequence is CASSQDRGLVNTEAFF. The DNA for the CDR3 is TGTGCCAGCAGCCAAGATAGAGGTCTGGTGAACACTGAAGCTTTCTTT.

V is TRBV10-3 and J is TRBJ2-5; maybe TRBD2 (6 bases). V was clipped by 10 bases and J by 5 bases, with 14 bases between them. This CDR3 has 12 amino acids. The germline V gene has CDR1 ENHRY and CDR2 SYGVKD. The CDR3 sequence is CATGDSGETQYF. The CDR3 nucleotides read TGTGCCACCGGGGACTCGGGGGAGACCCAGTACTTC.

This rearrangement joins TRBV5-1 to TRBJ1-5; D perhaps matches TRBD1 (5 bases). Trimming took off 3 bases at V and 2 bases at J, with 9 bases between the two ends. This CDR3 has 14 residues. The V gene's germline CDR1 is SGHRS and CDR2 YFSETQ. The CDR3 DNA reads TGCGCCAGCAGCTATAGGGGTGGCAATCAGCCCCAGCATTTT. Residues: CASSYRGGNQPQHF.

This chain joins TRBV9 and TRBJ1-2; 10 bases match TRBD1. CDR1 SGDLS and CDR2 YYNGEE come from the germline V gene. Germline trimming cut 3 bases from V and 7 bases from J; bases unmatched to any gene: 9. The CDR3 is 15 amino acids. In DNA form, the CDR3 reads TGTGCCAGCAGCGAGTCCCCGACAGGGGGCGGTGGCTACACCTTC. As protein: CASSESPTGGGGYTF.

This chain uses TRBV5-1 with TRBJ1-2; the D is unclear. CDR3 size: 13 residues. In germline, CDR1 is SGHRS, CDR2 YFSETQ. Trimming took off 0 bases at V and 4 bases at J, with 7 bases between the two ends. The CDR3 DNA is TGCGCCAGCAGCTTGGGAGTGGTCTATGGCTACACCTTC. This sequence encodes CASSLGVVYGYTF.

The chain uses TRBV9 and TRBJ2-7, with D perhaps TRBD2 (6 bases). Germline lookup yields CDR1 SGDLS and CDR2 YYNGEE. V gave up 4 bases and J gave up 3 bases, with 17 bases separating them. The CDR3 has 15 amino acids. CDR3 coding DNA: TGTGCCAGCAGCCCCAGCTGGGGGGAGTACTACGAGCAGTACTTC. It specifies CASSPSWGEYYEQYF.

V usage is TRBV13 and J usage is TRBJ2-3, with D possibly TRBD2 on 5 matching bases. The CDR3 runs 14 residues. The V gene's germline CDR1 is PRHDT and CDR2 FYEKMQ (reference sequence). V lost 0 bases and J lost 4, with 8 bases in between. The CDR3 spells CASSLGAGPDTQYF. The CDR3 DNA sequence: TGTGCCAGCAGCTTAGGGGCGGGCCCAGATACGCAGTATTTT.

The chain joins TRBV10-3 to TRBJ2-5; 8 bases fit TRBD2. The CDR3 covers 13 residues. CDR1 and CDR2 (germline): ENHRY, SYGVKD. The trim removed 2 bases at V and 5 bases at J, leaving 1 base unmatched. The CDR3 DNA reads as TGTGCCATCAGTGAGGTAGCGGGGGAGACCCAGTACTTC. This gives the protein CAISEVAGETQYF.

This chain links TRBV27 with TRBJ2-1; D gene unclear. This CDR3 contains 11 residues. CDR1 and CDR2 from the germline V gene are MNHEY and SMNVEV (reference sequence). Trimming took 6 bases from V and 6 from J, leaving 6 bases between them. The CDR3 sequence is CASSGPNEQFF. CDR3 in DNA: TGTGCCAGCAGCGGTCCCAATGAGCAGTTCTTC.

The chain uses TRBV5-1 and TRBJ2-2, with TRBD2 matching over 8 bases. The junction had 10 bases not matched to a gene; V was cut back by 0 bases and J by 6 bases. Germline CDR1 is SGHRS and CDR2 is YFSETQ. This CDR3 comprises 17 residues. This CDR3 reads CASSLEFTGGLAGELFF. As DNA, the CDR3 is TGCGCCAGCAGCTTGGAATTTACGGGAGGGTTAGCCGGGGAGCTGTTTTTT. Filled out from reference TRBV5-1 and TRBJ2-2, the complete variable domain reads KAGVTQTPRYLIKTRGQQVTLSCSPISGHRSVSWYQQTPGQGLQFLFEYFSETQRNKGNFPGRFSGRQFSNSRSEMNVSTLELGDSALYLCASSLEFTGGLAGELFFGEGSRLTVL.